These T cell receptor beta chains were read from a single sample in a study of blood T cells in healthy people across ages. A single record per CDR3 protein comes from TCRdb applying MiXCR to the 5' RACE reads. The sample holds around 750,000 distinct CDR3 sequences, about 53% seen once. The sequencing sample was made of blood. The receptors here all came from a man at least 80 years old in good health. Both conserved end residues are trimmed from each CDR3. Fields, in order: CDR3 length, clone size, V gene, CDR3 protein. Size tells how often a clone was seen (once, few, many) or the class of an expanded clone, and some rows leave it out.

CDR3 length: 11; clone size: -; V gene: TRBV27; CDR3 protein: ASTTGGGTEAF
CDR3 length: 14; clone size: few; V gene: TRBV3-1; CDR3 protein: ASSQVFQGYKNIQY
CDR3 length: 10; clone size: -; V gene: TRBV7-8; CDR3 protein: ASSSVGDIQY
CDR3 length: 8; clone size: -; V gene: TRBV20-1; CDR3 protein: TARLDGQF
CDR3 length: 10; clone size: few; V gene: TRBV20-1; CDR3 protein: SVPQTVYGYT
CDR3 length: 10; clone size: -; V gene: TRBV29-1; CDR3 protein: SVSTGTDTQY
CDR3 length: 11; clone size: -; V gene: TRBV11-2; CDR3 protein: ASSPAVGETQY
CDR3 length: 14; clone size: -; V gene: TRBV6-5; CDR3 protein: ASQSRSGTGAVEQY
CDR3 length: 11; clone size: -; V gene: TRBV29-1; CDR3 protein: SVELGGIETQY
CDR3 length: 14; clone size: -; V gene: TRBV5-1; CDR3 protein: ASSHWTGEGHNEQF
CDR3 length: 12; clone size: few; V gene: TRBV20-1; CDR3 protein: SAREHRGIDIQY
CDR3 length: 14; clone size: -; V gene: TRBV7-2; CDR3 protein: ASSLRTSGSSGYAY
CDR3 length: 12; clone size: -; V gene: TRBV7-6; CDR3 protein: ASSRLTGNYEQY
CDR3 length: 11; clone size: -; V gene: TRBV7-9; CDR3 protein: ASSVHGAGTQY
CDR3 length: 12; clone size: -; V gene: TRBV6-6; CDR3 protein: ASIYRQVQETQY
CDR3 length: 14; clone size: -; V gene: TRBV27; CDR3 protein: ASSLFAGVYGETQY
CDR3 length: 11; clone size: few; V gene: TRBV29-1; CDR3 protein: SAGQALNYEQY
CDR3 length: 14; clone size: once; V gene: TRBV6-6; CDR3 protein: ASSYSRAGGTYEQY
CDR3 length: 13; clone size: -; V gene: TRBV7-8; CDR3 protein: ASSAGLAGIDTQY
CDR3 length: 17; clone size: -; V gene: TRBV7-8; CDR3 protein: ASSLATSGRGIAKNIQY
CDR3 length: 14; clone size: few; V gene: TRBV20-1; CDR3 protein: SARDASGTSVNEQF
CDR3 length: 13; clone size: -; V gene: TRBV6-6; CDR3 protein: ASSYGGRSYNEQF
CDR3 length: 14; clone size: -; V gene: TRBV14; CDR3 protein: ASSQDRGNYRETQY
CDR3 length: 11; clone size: few; V gene: TRBV29-1; CDR3 protein: SVDSGSHRYAY
CDR3 length: 12; clone size: few; V gene: TRBV6-5; CDR3 protein: ASSHPTGGETQY
CDR3 length: 15; clone size: -; V gene: TRBV20-1; CDR3 protein: SASLTRGLGGNTEAF
CDR3 length: 17; clone size: -; V gene: TRBV12-3/TRBV12-4; CDR3 protein: ASSFLSTTGFSGANVLT
CDR3 length: 14; clone size: -; V gene: TRBV7-2; CDR3 protein: ASSPVFARESDEQF
CDR3 length: 10; clone size: -; V gene: TRBV20-1; CDR3 protein: SAGKGLAGQY
CDR3 length: 15; clone size: -; V gene: TRBV5-1; CDR3 protein: ASSLAERDYGPETQY
CDR3 length: 11; clone size: -; V gene: TRBV18; CDR3 protein: ASSPRAQETQY
CDR3 length: 11; clone size: -; V gene: TRBV2; CDR3 protein: ASTRWRTGELF
CDR3 length: 12; clone size: -; V gene: TRBV20-1; CDR3 protein: SARDRSGGQPQH
CDR3 length: 13; clone size: -; V gene: TRBV29-1; CDR3 protein: SVEDTGGAYNEQF
CDR3 length: 12; clone size: few; V gene: TRBV18; CDR3 protein: ASSPRTENYGYT
CDR3 length: 13; clone size: -; V gene: TRBV28; CDR3 protein: ASRDSGRGTYEQY
CDR3 length: 11; clone size: -; V gene: TRBV5-1; CDR3 protein: ASTPGETETQY
CDR3 length: 14; clone size: -; V gene: TRBV2; CDR3 protein: ASRDPGLAGVRYAY
CDR3 length: 11; clone size: few; V gene: TRBV7-2; CDR3 protein: ASSAVSGGEQF
CDR3 length: 12; clone size: -; V gene: TRBV28; CDR3 protein: ASSLDYRVDTQY
CDR3 length: 14; clone size: few; V gene: TRBV7-2; CDR3 protein: ASSFGAGGAGYGYT
CDR3 length: 13; clone size: -; V gene: TRBV7-8; CDR3 protein: ASSLGRWDSYEQY
CDR3 length: 13; clone size: few; V gene: TRBV11-2; CDR3 protein: ASSSEGFSNYGYT
CDR3 length: 10; clone size: few; V gene: TRBV28; CDR3 protein: AGQGNQETQY
CDR3 length: 11; clone size: few; V gene: TRBV5-1; CDR3 protein: ASSLSGEGIQY
CDR3 length: 13; clone size: -; V gene: TRBV20-1; CDR3 protein: SASPFQAGSETQY
CDR3 length: 13; clone size: once; V gene: TRBV3-1; CDR3 protein: ASSLGTKSNNEQF
CDR3 length: 9; clone size: -; V gene: TRBV12-3/TRBV12-4; CDR3 protein: ATQGMAGYT
CDR3 length: 13; clone size: many; V gene: TRBV9; CDR3 protein: ASSAVAGGPYEQY
CDR3 length: 13; clone size: few; V gene: TRBV25-1; CDR3 protein: ASRPGQTLTMGYT
CDR3 length: 15; clone size: -; V gene: TRBV20-1; CDR3 protein: SATSPREDGSKNIQY
CDR3 length: 16; clone size: -; V gene: TRBV21-1; CDR3 protein: ACSYVSSDRTYQETQY
CDR3 length: 9; clone size: few; V gene: TRBV20-1; CDR3 protein: SALEGNEQF
CDR3 length: 15; clone size: -; V gene: TRBV11-2; CDR3 protein: ASSLVGTGAGREKLF